The TCR beta chain described here comes from a study of shared clonotypes between healthy human individuals. About the study: The study used three CD4 naive, three CD4 memory, two CD8 naive and one CD8 memory plate per donor. Study-wide points: Rarefaction showed sorted-subset sequencing was incomplete despite large depth.

An approximately 210 ng quantity of DNA, tens of thousands of T cell genomes, went into the sorted-subset replicate PCRs. Here immunoSEQ multiplex PCR was the method, and the copy in TCRdb shows in-frame clones only, minus some. Of millions of clones detected, about 93% appear once; the ten largest clones hold approximately 1.7%. Positively selected for CCR7, the CD45RO-negative cells used as naive CD8 cells excluded terminally differentiated effector memory CD45RA+ cells. The CDR3 runs 14 residues. V was cut by 5 bases and J by 8 bases, with 16 bases left in between. Germline loops: CDR1 SEHNR, CDR2 FQNEAQ (reference sequence). Comments on this clone: As yet, its antigen is unknown.

This TCR came from a man aged 18-30 years in good health. Some clones in this sample may be carry-over from other donors' samples. The chain employs TRBV7-9 and TRBJ2-1; tentatively, D is TRBD1 or TRBD2 (6 bases each). Input material: naive CD8+ T cells from PBMCs. The CDR3, as DNA: TGTGCCAGCAGCGCGCGTCGGGGGCGGGATGAGCAGTTCTTC. The encoded protein is CASSARRGRDEQFF.